A single sample gave rise to the 23 T cell receptor beta chains below, sequenced in a study of early T cells in non-severe SARS-CoV-2 infection. TCRdb re-derived calls from the 5' RACE reads in MiXCR, one entry per CDR3 protein. The table shows 70,000 or so distinct CDR3 sequences, with 9.5% to 13% occurring only once. Sequenced material: whole blood. The receptors come from an adult who was a healthcare worker with PCR-confirmed SARS-CoV-2 infection or an uninfected control (not recorded which).

This clonotype was found many times. CDR3 sequence: CASSYSSGSTDTQYF. The CDR3 DNA reads TGTGCCAGCAGTTACTCGAGCGGGAGCACAGATACGCAGTATTTT. The chain recombines TRBV6-2 or TRBV6-3 with TRBJ2-3; tentatively, D is TRBD2 (6 bases). Germline CDR1 is MNHEY and CDR2 is SVGEGT. The CDR3 has 15 amino acids. V gave up 0 bases and J gave up 0 bases, with 7 bases separating them.

The chain combines TRBV6-6 with TRBJ2-3; D gene ambiguous. V lost 8 bases, J lost 3 bases, and 15 bases lay in between. This CDR3 has 14 amino acids. Germline CDR1 is MNHNY and CDR2 is SVGAGI (reference sequence). The CDR3 DNA reads TGTGCCAGCTACTCACGACCCGAGACAGATACGCAGTATTTT. This sequence encodes CASYSRPETDTQYF.

This clonotype was detected a few times. The J gene is TRBJ2-7, the V gene TRBV21-1; the D call of TRBD1 is as the table states it, not checked on the DNA. TRBV21-1 is marked as a pseudogene. There are 18 residues in the CDR3. The CDR3 nucleotides read TGTGCCAGCAGCAATTCCTCCGCAATAGACAGGGGAAGCTACGAGCAGTACTTC. Translated, it gives CASSNSSAIDRGSYEQYF.

There are many counts of this clonotype. V gene TRBV29-1 combines with J gene TRBJ2-1; 10 bases map to TRBD2. This CDR3 spans 12 amino acids. Germline V CDR1 and CDR2: SQVTM, ANQGSEA. Losses at the gene ends were 6 bases for V and 16 bases for J; bases not matched to a gene: 12. CDR3 bases: TGCAGCGTCTCTAGCGGGAGTGGGTCCATTTTCTTC. The encoded protein is CSVSSGSGSIFF.

This clonotype was found a few times. This chain joins TRBV7-8 and TRBJ2-5; 9 bases line up with TRBD2. The germline CDR1 and CDR2 sequences are SGHVS and FQNEAQ. The junction had 5 bases not matched to a gene; V was cut back by 4 bases and J by 5 bases. The CDR3 has 14 amino acids. Here the CDR3 DNA reads TGTGCCAGCAGCTCGCGGGAGGGCATGGAGACCCAGTACTTC. This sequence encodes CASSSREGMETQYF. Based on the CDR3 plus reference TRBV7-8 and TRBJ2-5, the full variable domain is GAGVSQSPRYKVAKRGQDVALRCDPISGHVSLFWYQQALGQGPEFLTYFQNEAQLDKSGLPSDRFFAERPEGSVSTLKIQRTQQEDSAVYLCASSSREGMETQYFGPGTRLLVL.

This clonotype was seen ten or more times. The V call is TRBV10-3, the J call TRBJ2-7, with TRBD1 matching 8 bases. V shed 10 bases, J shed 5 bases, and the junction held 7 bases outside the gene matches. Germline values: CDR1 ENHRY, CDR2 SYGVKD. The CDR3 is made up of 12 amino acids. The CDR3 coding sequence is TGTGCCACCCAGGACAGGGAGGACGAGCAGTACTTC. Its translation is CATQDREDEQYF.

The rearrangement joins TRBV20-1 to TRBJ2-1; TRBD2 is a possible D gene (6 bases). Germline lookup yields CDR1 DFQATT and CDR2 SNEGSKA (reference sequence). V lost 2 bases to trimming and J lost 9 bases, with 11 bases between them. This CDR3 comprises 12 residues. CDR3 bases: TGCAGTGCTAGAAGACCAGCGGGTGAGCAGTTCTTC. Protein: CSARRPAGEQFF.

The gene calls are TRBV12-3 or TRBV12-4 and TRBJ1-4; 12 bases map to TRBD1. This CDR3 is built from 14 residues. J lost 4 bases, V lost 8 bases, and 2 bases had no gene match. The CDR3 bases are TGTGCCAGCGGGACAGGGGGCGATAATGAAAAACTGTTTTTT. It translates to CASGTGGDNEKLFF.

A few counts support this clonotype. DNA for the CDR3: TGTGCCAGCTCACCGGAGGCTATGACCTATGGCTACACCTTC. Protein product: CASSPEAMTYGYTF. The V and J genes are TRBV18 and TRBJ1-2; D gene ambiguous. Germline lookup yields CDR1 KGHSH and CDR2 LQKENI. The V and J ends lost 3 bases and 4 bases respectively, with 12 bases between them. The CDR3 is 14 amino acids.

This clonotype was recorded many times. The V and J genes are TRBV7-6 and TRBJ2-1; 7 bases map to TRBD1. V was clipped by 4 bases and J by 6 bases; unmatched bases: 3. Germline V gene lookup returns CDR1 SGHVS and CDR2 FNYEAQ. CDR3 size: 13 residues. The CDR3 DNA reads as TGTGCCAGCAGCTCAGGGGGAAGCAATGAGCAGTTCTTC. It encodes CASSSGGSNEQFF.

This clonotype came up a few times. The V gene is TRBV3-1, the J gene TRBJ1-1; D ambiguous. The CDR3 runs 13 residues. Germline CDR1 is LGHDT and CDR2 is YNNKEL (reference sequence). V was clipped by 1 base and J by 1 base, with 4 bases between them. The CDR3 here is CASSQVGNTEAFF. The CDR3 bases are TGTGCCAGCAGCCAAGTGGGGAACACTGAAGCTTTCTTT.

This clonotype was seen a few times. CDR3 sequence: CASSHLDTIFQTQYF. The CDR3 DNA is TGCGCCAGCAGCCATTTGGACACGATATTCCAAACGCAGTATTTT. The genes are TRBV4-1 and TRBJ2-3; D is possibly TRBD1 (5 bases). Germline assignment: CDR1 MGHRA and CDR2 YSYEKL. The CDR3 runs to 15 residues. V dropped 3 bases and J dropped 9 bases, with 19 bases sitting between them.

There are a few counts of this clonotype. The chain links TRBV13 to TRBJ2-1; D unclear. The CDR3 has 12 amino acids. Germline lookup yields CDR1 PRHDT and CDR2 FYEKMQ (reference sequence). V was shortened by 0 bases and J by 6 bases, with 3 bases between the two germline ends. CDR3 coding DNA: TGTGCCAGCAGCTTAGGGACCAATGAGCAGTTCTTC. Encoded protein: CASSLGTNEQFF.

V and J are TRBV28 and TRBJ2-7, with 7 bases aligning to TRBD2. Trimming removed 7 bases from V and 4 bases from J; junction bases left unmatched: 10. This CDR3 contains 14 residues. CDR1 is MDHEN and CDR2 is SYDVKM in the germline V gene. The DNA for the CDR3 is TGTGCCAGCAAGCGGGGATCGGGTCTGTACGAGCAGTACTTC. This sequence encodes CASKRGSGLYEQYF.

This clonotype was recorded a few times. The V call is TRBV12-3 or TRBV12-4, the J call TRBJ1-6; tentatively, D is TRBD1 (5 bases). CDR3 size: 13 residues. V lost 3 bases to trimming and J lost 10 bases, with 10 bases between them. CDR3 residues: CASSLRGGSPLHF. The CDR3 DNA sequence: TGTGCCAGCAGTTTGCGGGGGGGATCACCCCTCCACTTT.

This clonotype has just a few counts. The chain uses TRBV28 and TRBJ2-6, with D unresolved. The CDR3 covers 16 residues. Deletions cut 3 bases from V and 0 bases from J, with 9 bases between. CDR1 and CDR2 (germline): MDHEN, SYDVKM. The CDR3 here is CASSLWGSSGANVLTF. In DNA form, the CDR3 reads TGTGCCAGCAGTTTGTGGGGAAGCTCTGGGGCCAACGTCCTGACTTTC.

This clonotype was seen a handful of times. V gene TRBV20-1 combines with J gene TRBJ1-1, with 10 bases lining up with TRBD1. Germline V gives CDR1 DFQATT, CDR2 SNEGSKA (reference sequence). The CDR3 spans 12 residues. After removal of 7 bases from V and 6 bases from J, the junction contained 5 bases not matched to a gene. The CDR3 spells CSDGQGVAEAFF. The DNA of the CDR3 is TGCAGTGATGGACAGGGGGTCGCTGAAGCTTTCTTT.

This clonotype was observed many times. The chain combines TRBV7-9 with TRBJ1-1; tentative D call: TRBD1 (5 bases). This CDR3 has 12 amino acids. Trimming removed 3 bases from V and 7 bases from J, with 9 bases in between. Germline values: CDR1 SEHNR, CDR2 FQNEAQ (reference sequence). The CDR3 spells CASSLGDGEAFF. CDR3 in DNA: TGTGCCAGCAGCTTGGGGGACGGTGAAGCTTTCTTT. The complete variable domain, with remaining parts taken from reference TRBV7-9 and TRBJ1-1, reads DTGVSQNPRHKITKRGQNVTFRCDPISEHNRLYWYRQTLGQGPEFLTYFQNEAQLEKSRLLSDRFSAERPKGSFSTLEIQRTEQGDSAMYLCASSLGDGEAFFGQGTRLTVV.

This clonotype is termed medium-sized. The chain combines TRBV2 with TRBJ2-7; D gene ambiguous. The V gene's germline CDR1 is SNHLY and CDR2 FYNNEI. V was cut by 7 bases and J by 7 bases, with 11 bases left in between. The CDR3 spans 11 residues. CDR3 DNA sequence: TGTGCCAGCAAACTCTACTGGGAGCAGTACTTC. As protein: CASKLYWEQYF.

This clonotype was counted a few times. This chain joins TRBV20-1 and TRBJ2-3; D gene ambiguous. This CDR3 has 12 amino acids. V gave up 5 bases and J gave up 3 bases, with 9 bases separating them. The germline V gene has CDR1 DFQATT and CDR2 SNEGSKA (reference sequence). The CDR3 loop reads CSASPRTDTQYF. The DNA for the CDR3 is TGCAGTGCTTCGCCGCGTACAGATACGCAGTATTTT.

The chain's CDR3 is CASSLMVRETQYF. CDR3 DNA: TGTGCCAGCAGCTTGATGGTACGAGAGACCCAGTACTTC. The rearrangement joins TRBV11-2 to TRBJ2-5; D uncertain. This CDR3 has 13 residues. Germline CDR1 reads SGHAT; CDR2 reads FQNNGV. V gave up 3 bases and J gave up 4 bases, with 9 bases separating them.

This clonotype was seen more than once but under ten times. J is TRBJ1-1 and V is TRBV7-9, with 9 bases lining up with TRBD1. Germline trimming cut 5 bases from V and 0 bases from J; bases unmatched to any gene: 13. CDR3 size: 18 residues. Germline V CDR1 and CDR2: SEHNR, FQNEAQ (reference sequence). CDR3 DNA sequence: TGTGCCAGCAGCCCTCAACAGGGGGCTTCCTTCATGAACACTGAAGCTTTCTTT. It is translated as CASSPQQGASFMNTEAFF.

This clonotype was detected ten times or more. The J gene is TRBJ2-7, the V gene TRBV6-5; 10 nucleotides agree with TRBD2. J gave up 2 bases and V 7 bases, and 8 bases lay outside the gene matches. The CDR3 has 15 amino acids. Germline CDR1 is MNHEY and CDR2 is SVGAGI. The CDR3 here is CASTETSGPTYEQYF. Here the CDR3 DNA reads TGTGCCAGCACCGAGACTAGCGGGCCCACCTACGAGCAGTACTTC.